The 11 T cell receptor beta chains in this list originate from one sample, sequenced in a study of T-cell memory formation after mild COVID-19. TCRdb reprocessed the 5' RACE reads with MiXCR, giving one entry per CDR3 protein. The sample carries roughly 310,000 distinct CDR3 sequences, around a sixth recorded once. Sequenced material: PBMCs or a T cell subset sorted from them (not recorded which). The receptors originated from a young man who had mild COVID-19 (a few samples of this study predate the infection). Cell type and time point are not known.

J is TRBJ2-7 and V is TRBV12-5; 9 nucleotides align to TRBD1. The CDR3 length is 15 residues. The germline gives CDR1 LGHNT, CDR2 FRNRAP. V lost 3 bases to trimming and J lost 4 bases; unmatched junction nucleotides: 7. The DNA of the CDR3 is TGTGCTAGTGGTTTAGGGACAGGGCTCATTTACGAGCAGTACTTC. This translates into CASGLGTGLIYEQYF.

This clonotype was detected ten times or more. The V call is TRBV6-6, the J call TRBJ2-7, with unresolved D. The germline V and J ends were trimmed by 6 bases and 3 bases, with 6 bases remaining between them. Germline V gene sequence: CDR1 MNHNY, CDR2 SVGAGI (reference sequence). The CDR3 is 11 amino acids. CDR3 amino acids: CASSHLYEQYF. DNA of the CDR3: TGTGCCAGCAGCCATCTCTACGAGCAGTACTTC.

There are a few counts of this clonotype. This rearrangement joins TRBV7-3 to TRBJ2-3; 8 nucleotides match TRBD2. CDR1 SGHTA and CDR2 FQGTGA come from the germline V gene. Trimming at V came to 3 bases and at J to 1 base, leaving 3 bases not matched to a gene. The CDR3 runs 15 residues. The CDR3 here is CASSFGGGRTDTQYF. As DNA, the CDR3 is TGTGCCAGCAGCTTCGGCGGGGGGCGCACAGATACGCAGTATTTT.

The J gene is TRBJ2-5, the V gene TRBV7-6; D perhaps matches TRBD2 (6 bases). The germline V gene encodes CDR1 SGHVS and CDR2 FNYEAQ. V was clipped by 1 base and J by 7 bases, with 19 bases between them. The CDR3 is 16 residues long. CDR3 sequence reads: CASSLESGGTAGTQYF. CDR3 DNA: TGTGCCAGCAGCTTAGAATCCGGCGGGACGGCAGGGACCCAGTACTTC.

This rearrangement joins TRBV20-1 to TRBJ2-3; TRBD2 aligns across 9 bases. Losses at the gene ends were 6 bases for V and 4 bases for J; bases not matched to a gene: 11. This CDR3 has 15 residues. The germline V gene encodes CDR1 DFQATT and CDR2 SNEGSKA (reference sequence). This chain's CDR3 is CSAPTAGGWSDTQYF. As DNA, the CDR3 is TGCAGTGCCCCGACTGCGGGGGGGTGGTCAGATACGCAGTATTTT.

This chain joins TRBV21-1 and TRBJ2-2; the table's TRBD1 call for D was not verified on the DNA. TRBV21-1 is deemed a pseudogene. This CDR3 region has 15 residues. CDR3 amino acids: CANGGTGANTGELFF. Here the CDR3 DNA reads TGTGCCAACGGAGGGACAGGAGCGAACACCGGGGAGCTGTTTTTT.

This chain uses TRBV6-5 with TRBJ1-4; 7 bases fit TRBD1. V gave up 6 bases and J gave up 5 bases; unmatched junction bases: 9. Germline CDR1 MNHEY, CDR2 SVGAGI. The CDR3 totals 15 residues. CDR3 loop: CASRRTGGDNEKLFF. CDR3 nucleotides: TGTGCCAGCAGGCGGACAGGAGGGGACAATGAAAAACTGTTTTTT.

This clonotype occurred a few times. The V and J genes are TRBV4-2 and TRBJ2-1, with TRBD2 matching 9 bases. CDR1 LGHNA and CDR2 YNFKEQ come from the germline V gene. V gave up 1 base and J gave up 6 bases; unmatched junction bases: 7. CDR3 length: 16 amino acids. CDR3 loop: CASSQAGAGGPNEQFF. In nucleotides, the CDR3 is TGTGCCAGCAGCCAAGCGGGAGCGGGGGGCCCCAATGAGCAGTTCTTC.

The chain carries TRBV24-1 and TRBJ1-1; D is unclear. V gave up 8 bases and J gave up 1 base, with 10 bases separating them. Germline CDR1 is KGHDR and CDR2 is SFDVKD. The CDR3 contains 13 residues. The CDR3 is CATKRHRNTEAFF. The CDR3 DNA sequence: TGTGCCACCAAGCGGCATAGGAACACTGAAGCTTTCTTT.

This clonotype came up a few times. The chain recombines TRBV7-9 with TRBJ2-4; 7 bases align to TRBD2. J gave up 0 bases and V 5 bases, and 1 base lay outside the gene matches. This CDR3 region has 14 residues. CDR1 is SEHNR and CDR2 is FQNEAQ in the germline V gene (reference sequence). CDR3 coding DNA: TGTGCCAGCAGCGGGGGGGTAGCCAAAAACATTCAGTACTTC. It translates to CASSGGVAKNIQYF.

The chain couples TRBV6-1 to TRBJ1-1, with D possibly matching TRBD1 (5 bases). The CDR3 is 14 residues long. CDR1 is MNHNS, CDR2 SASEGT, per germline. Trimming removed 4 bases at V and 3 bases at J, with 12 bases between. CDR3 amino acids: CASSVSSGDTEAFF. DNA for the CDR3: TGTGCCAGCAGTGTATCCTCGGGGGACACTGAAGCTTTCTTT.